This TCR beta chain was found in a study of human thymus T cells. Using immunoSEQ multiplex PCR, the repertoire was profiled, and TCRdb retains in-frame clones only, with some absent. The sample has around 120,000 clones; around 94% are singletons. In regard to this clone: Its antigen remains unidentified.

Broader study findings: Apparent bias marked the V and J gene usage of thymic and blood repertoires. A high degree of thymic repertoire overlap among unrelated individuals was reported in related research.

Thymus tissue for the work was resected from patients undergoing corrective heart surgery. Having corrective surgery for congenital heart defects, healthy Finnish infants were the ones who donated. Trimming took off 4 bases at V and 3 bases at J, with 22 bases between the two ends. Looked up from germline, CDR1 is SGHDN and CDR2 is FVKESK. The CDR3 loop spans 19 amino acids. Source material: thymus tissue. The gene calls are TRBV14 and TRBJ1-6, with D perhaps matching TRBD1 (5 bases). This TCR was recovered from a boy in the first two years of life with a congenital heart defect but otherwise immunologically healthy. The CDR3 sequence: CASSRTPQVGRVYNSPLHF. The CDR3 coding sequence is TGTGCCAGCAGCCGCACCCCCCAGGTGGGCAGGGTCTATAATTCACCCCTCCACTTT.